This entry lists 8 T cell receptor beta chains sequenced from one sample in a study of blood T cell repertoires in COVID-19. Profiling relied on immunoSEQ multiplex PCR, and the TCRdb table lists in-frame clones only, not all of them. The table shows some 670,000 clones, with around 90% occurring only once. The sample comprised peripheral blood. These receptor sequences come from a young woman with acute or convalescent COVID-19.

In its sample, this clone was seen a few times. The chain links TRBV4-1 to TRBJ2-7; maybe TRBD2 (5 bases). Germline V gene lookup returns CDR1 MGHRA and CDR2 YSYEKL. The V gene lost 4 bases and the J gene lost 2 bases, with 18 bases spanning the gap. This CDR3 region has 16 residues. CDR3 DNA: TGCGCCAGCAGCCCTATGATGTGGGGAGTGACCTACGAGCAGTACTTC. Translation: CASSPMMWGVTYEQYF.

This rearrangement joins TRBV9 to TRBJ1-5, with 8 nucleotides matching TRBD1. V was clipped by 4 bases and J by 4 bases; unmatched bases: 4. In germline, CDR1 is SGDLS, CDR2 YYNGEE. This CDR3 comprises 14 residues. CDR3 nucleotides: TGTGCCAGCAGCCCGGACAGGGCGAATCAGCCCCAGCATTTT. Its protein product is CASSPDRANQPQHF.

The chain carries TRBV6-6 and TRBJ2-3; no clear D gene. Germline CDR1 reads MNHNY; CDR2 reads SVGAGI (reference sequence). CDR3 size: 11 residues. V lost 4 bases and J lost 4, with 3 bases in between. This CDR3 reads CASSSADTQYF. CDR3 nucleotide sequence: TGTGCCAGCAGTTCGGCAGATACGCAGTATTTT.

The chain recombines TRBV5-4 with TRBJ1-6; D gene uncertain. The V gene lost 4 bases and the J gene lost 6 bases, with 14 bases spanning the gap. CDR3 size: 15 residues. Germline CDR1 and CDR2: SGHNT and YYREEE (reference sequence). The CDR3 reads CASSPPGVGNSPLHF. CDR3 nucleotide sequence: TGTGCCAGCAGCCCTCCCGGGGTAGGTAATTCACCCCTCCACTTT.

The chain joins TRBV24-1 to TRBJ1-2; unclear D gene. Germline V lookup: CDR1 KGHDR, CDR2 SFDVKD. V gave up 5 bases and J gave up 8 bases, with 11 bases separating them. This CDR3 region has 12 residues. CDR3 DNA sequence: TGTGCCACCAGTGGTGACTTTGGGGGCTACACCTTC. Amino acid sequence: CATSGDFGGYTF.

The chain uses TRBV13 and TRBJ2-7; TRBD2 is a possible D gene (6 bases). The V end was cut by 5 bases, the J end by 3 bases, with 11 bases between. From germline, CDR1 is PRHDT and CDR2 FYEKMQ (reference sequence). The CDR3 length is 13 residues. The CDR3 sequence is CASSTGTYYEQYF. In DNA, the CDR3 is TGTGCCAGCAGCACCGGGACTTACTACGAGCAGTACTTC.

The genes are TRBV14 and TRBJ2-3, with 7 nucleotides matching TRBD2. The ends lost 5 bases at V and 3 bases at J; junction bases unmatched: 5. The CDR3 has 14 amino acids. Germline lookup yields CDR1 SGHDN and CDR2 FVKESK. The CDR3: CASSVSGMTDTQYF. The CDR3, as DNA: TGTGCCAGCAGCGTAAGCGGGATGACAGATACGCAGTATTTT.

The chain uses TRBV7-3 and TRBJ2-1; 9 bases are shared with TRBD2. This CDR3 comprises 15 residues. CDR1 SGHTA and CDR2 FQGTGA come from the germline V gene. J was trimmed by 5 bases and V by 2 bases; bases with no gene match: 4. The CDR3 DNA sequence: TGTGCCAGCAGCTTACGGGCTAGCGGGGACAATGAGCAGTTCTTC. This codes for CASSLRASGDNEQFF. The complete variable domain, with remaining parts taken from reference TRBV7-3 and TRBJ2-1, reads GAGVSQTPSNKVTEKGKYVELRCDPISGHTALYWYRQSLGQGPEFLIYFQGTGAADDSGLPNDRFFAVRPEGSVSTLKIQRTERGDSAVYLCASSLRASGDNEQFFGPGTRLTVL.